This TCR beta chain was sequenced for a study of PD-L1 blockade in urothelial cancer. Here immunoSEQ multiplex PCR was the method, and the copy in TCRdb shows in-frame clones only, minus some. The sample lists about 79,000 clones, about 85% occurring once. Time point in this sample: pretreatment peripheral blood. In the case of this clone: The antigen remains undetermined.

Study results and caveats: Greater 3-week expansion of tumor-associated blood clones was recorded for durable-benefit patients.

CDR3 length: 11 residues. V lost 8 bases and J 3 bases, leaving 5 bases between the germline ends. From germline, CDR1 is MNHEY and CDR2 SMNVEV (reference sequence). The chain carries TRBV27 and TRBJ1-3; D call uncertain. The sequencing used PBMCs, collected around atezolizumab (anti-PD-L1) treatment. This clonotype was sampled from a man aged 40-55 years with urothelial cancer. As DNA, the CDR3 is TGTGCCAGCCGGGATGGAAACACCATATATTTT. It encodes CASRDGNTIYF.